A selection of T cell receptor beta chains follows, all from one sample in a study of blood T cell repertoires in COVID-19. Sequencing was performed with immunoSEQ multiplex PCR; in TCRdb, only in-frame clones are kept and a portion is missing. Among approximately 450,000 clones listed, 85% to 90% were seen once. Sequencing used PBMCs or T cells enriched from blood (not recorded which). The receptors stem from a man under 40 who had recovered from COVID-19. Both conserved end residues are part of each CDR3. A D gene is named only where the DNA matches it firmly. Expanded clones are given a class, and other clones once, few, many or no size at all.

V	D	size	length	J	DNA	CDR3
TRBV30	TRBD1	.	12	TRBJ1-3	TGTGCCTGGGGACAGGCCGGAAACACCATATATTTT	CAWGQAGNTIYF
TRBV20-1	.	.	15	TRBJ2-3	TGCAGTGCTAGTCTGGTGACACCTAGCACAGATACGCAGTATTTT	CSASLVTPSTDTQYF
TRBV18	TRBD2	.	14	TRBJ2-5	TGTGCCAGCTCACCACCAAGCGGGAGAGAGACCCAGTACTTC	CASSPPSGRETQYF
TRBV7-2	TRBD2	.	16	TRBJ2-7	TGTGCCAGCAGCTCCCAAGCGGGGCTGAGCTCCTACGAGCAGTACTTC	CASSSQAGLSSYEQYF
TRBV10-2	.	.	15	TRBJ2-2	TGCGCCAGCAGTGACGGCGGCCCGAACACCGGGGAGCTGTTTTTT	CASSDGGPNTGELFF
TRBV28	TRBD1	few	17	TRBJ2-2	TGTGCCAGCAGTTTATTGGCTGCAGGGGGCCCCACCGGGGAGCTGTTTTTT	CASSLLAAGGPTGELFF
TRBV7-2	TRBD1	once	14	TRBJ1-4	TGTGCCAGCAGCCCGAATAGGGACAGTGAAAAACTGTTTTTT	CASSPNRDSEKLFF
TRBV28	TRBD2	.	15	TRBJ2-3	TGTGCCAGCAGTCGTCCGGCTAGCGGGAAAGATACGCAGTATTTT	CASSRPASGKDTQYF
TRBV2	.	.	14	TRBJ1-5	TGTGCCAGCACCGCCGGTAATAGCAATCAGCCCCAGCATTTT	CASTAGNSNQPQHF
TRBV2	.	.	13	TRBJ1-1	TGTGCCAGCACCAAGGGGTCAAACACTGAAGCTTTCTTT	CASTKGSNTEAFF
TRBV7-3	TRBD2	.	14	TRBJ2-1	TGTGCCAGCAGCTTTAGCGGGAGGGCCTATGAGCAGTTCTTC	CASSFSGRAYEQFF
TRBV10-3	TRBD1	.	13	TRBJ1-2	TGTGCCATTGGGACAGGATCCTTCTATGGCTACACCTTC	CAIGTGSFYGYTF
TRBV10-3	TRBD1	once	13	TRBJ1-5	TGTGCCGTCCGACAGGGAAGCAATCAGCCCCAGCATTTT	CAVRQGSNQPQHF
TRBV2	.	.	12	TRBJ2-3	TGTGCCAGCAAGAGAGGGACAGATACGCAGTATTTT	CASKRGTDTQYF
TRBV27	TRBD2	.	16	TRBJ2-3	TGTGCCAGCAGTTCACTAGCGGGAGGCGGCACAGATACGCAGTATTTT	CASSSLAGGGTDTQYF
TRBV5-1	TRBD2	.	15	TRBJ2-2	TGCGCCAGCAGCTTAGGGACTAGCTCAACCGGGGAGCTGTTTTTT	CASSLGTSSTGELFF
TRBV4-1	.	.	13	TRBJ2-1	TGCGCCAGCAGCCAAGTCTCGAGGAATGAGCAGTTCTTC	CASSQVSRNEQFF
TRBV29-1	.	once	13	TRBJ2-7	TGCAGCGTTGTAGGTGCAGGGGCCTACGAGCAGTACTTC	CSVVGAGAYEQYF
TRBV6-2/TRBV6-3	TRBD2	.	16	TRBJ2-7	TGTGCCAGCAGTTACTCTTCTGGGCGGGAGCGGAGCGAGCAGTACTTC	CASSYSSGRERSEQYF
TRBV11-2	TRBD2	.	15	TRBJ2-1	TGTGCCAGCAGCCAGGGTGGGACTACCTACAATGAGCAGTTCTTC	CASSQGGTTYNEQFF
TRBV2	.	.	15	TRBJ1-6	TGTGCCAGCAGTGACGAGATCTCCTATAATTCACCCCTCCACTTT	CASSDEISYNSPLHF
TRBV12-5	TRBD1	.	16	TRBJ2-1	TGTGCTAGTGGTTTGCCCATGACAGGGTTTCGGAATGAGCAGTTCTTC	CASGLPMTGFRNEQFF
TRBV29-1	.	.	10	TRBJ1-1	TGCAGCGTCAGAGGTGAGCGGGCTTTCTTT	CSVRGERAFF
TRBV4-1	TRBD1	.	14	TRBJ1-2	TGCGCCAGCAGACCCCCCGGGACAGGAAACGGCTACACCTTC	CASRPPGTGNGYTF
TRBV27	.	.	11	TRBJ2-7	TGTGCCAGCAGAAGGGGTTACGAGCAGTACTTC	CASRRGYEQYF
TRBV5-5	.	.	15	TRBJ2-3	TGTGCCAGCAGCTTTATCTTAGGAGGCACAGATACGCAGTATTTT	CASSFILGGTDTQYF
TRBV28	.	once	16	TRBJ1-5	TGTGCCAGCAGTTTGATCGGAGGATTTAGCAATCAGCCCCAGCATTTT	CASSLIGGFSNQPQHF
TRBV28	.	.	15	TRBJ1-3	TGTGCCAGCAGCTACAATCCGACAGGCGGAAACACCATATATTTT	CASSYNPTGGNTIYF
TRBV28	.	.	16	TRBJ2-2	TGTGCCAGCAGTCGGATTTCTGGGGGCGCGGGCGGGGAGCTGTTTTTT	CASSRISGGAGGELFF
TRBV9	.	few	13	TRBJ1-1	TGTGCCAGCAGCGTTTTGCCAGGATCTGAAGCTTTCTTT	CASSVLPGSEAFF
TRBV7-9	.	.	12	TRBJ2-3	TGTGCCAGCAGCCCTATAACAGATACGCAGTATTTT	CASSPITDTQYF
TRBV5-6	.	.	11	TRBJ1-2	TGTGCCAGCAGCTCAGAATATGGCTACACCTTC	CASSSEYGYTF
TRBV19	.	.	13	TRBJ2-3	TGTGCCAGTAGTTCACAGGGTACAGATACGCAGTATTTT	CASSSQGTDTQYF
TRBV13	TRBD2	.	16	TRBJ2-7	TGTGCCAGCAGCTTAGTTTCGGGACTAGGCTCCTACGAGCAGTACTTC	CASSLVSGLGSYEQYF
TRBV18	.	few	15	TRBJ2-2	TGTGCCAGCTCACCACCTGCGGGGAACACCGGGGAGCTGTTTTTT	CASSPPAGNTGELFF
TRBV2	.	.	15	TRBJ1-5	TGTGCCAGCAAGAATGACAGCCTGGGCAATCAGCCCCAGCATTTT	CASKNDSLGNQPQHF
TRBV3-1/TRBV3-2	.	once	13	TRBJ2-3	TGTGCCAGCAGCCAGGGAGCGGGAGATACGCAGTATTTT	CASSQGAGDTQYF
TRBV6-5	TRBD1	.	15	TRBJ1-4	TGTGCCAGCAGTTCCCTAGGACAGGGAGTGGAAAAACTGTTTTTT	CASSSLGQGVEKLFF
TRBV4-1	TRBD2	.	16	TRBJ2-1	TGCGCCAGCAGCCAAGATCCGCCGACTAGCTTCAATGAGCAGTTCTTC	CASSQDPPTSFNEQFF
TRBV5-1	.	.	15	TRBJ2-1	TGCGCCAGCAGCTTGGCCTCGAAGAGGGTGGATGAGCAGTTCTTC	CASSLASKRVDEQFF
TRBV19	.	.	13	TRBJ1-1	TGTGCCAGTAACCCCTCGGCCGGGGGAGAAGCTTTCTTT	CASNPSAGGEAFF
TRBV11-2	TRBD2	.	15	TRBJ2-7	TGTGCCAGCAGCTCTGGAGGACTAGCGAGCTACGAGCAGTACTTC	CASSSGGLASYEQYF
TRBV11-2	.	.	14	TRBJ2-7	TGTGCCAGCAGCCTAGGTTCGAGAGGCTACGAGCAGTACTTC	CASSLGSRGYEQYF
TRBV7-2	TRBD2	.	15	TRBJ2-7	TGTGCCAGCAGCGCGACTAGCGGGGGGTCCTACGAGCAGTACTTC	CASSATSGGSYEQYF
TRBV27	TRBD1	.	16	TRBJ2-2	TGTGCCAGCAGTCCCACCGGAGTACAGGGGACCGGGGAGCTGTTTTTT	CASSPTGVQGTGELFF
TRBV18	TRBD2	.	18	TRBJ2-2	TGTGCCAGCTCACCAGGGCGGGAGGGGATCTTCAACACCGGGGAGCTGTTTTTT	CASSPGREGIFNTGELFF
TRBV4-1	TRBD1	.	16	TRBJ2-7	TGCGCCAGCAGCCAAGGCTTGGGACAGGGAGGCTACGAGCAGTACTTC	CASSQGLGQGGYEQYF
TRBV23-1	.	once	13	TRBJ1-2	TGCGCCAGCAGTCGCCTGAAACCGGAGAGCTACACCTTC	CASSRLKPESYTF
TRBV24-1	TRBD1	once	18	TRBJ2-3	TGTGCCACCAGTGAACGCCCCAGCCTCAGGGGGCGTACAGATACGCAGTATTTT	CATSERPSLRGRTDTQYF
TRBV28	.	few	16	TRBJ1-2	TGTGCCAGCAGTTCCCGGATGATTAGGGGGTCTTGGGGCTACACCTTC	CASSSRMIRGSWGYTF
TRBV5-1	.	.	14	TRBJ2-3	TGCGCCAGCAGAACCTCCTATAGCACAGATACGCAGTATTTT	CASRTSYSTDTQYF
TRBV5-1	TRBD2	.	15	TRBJ2-1	TGCGCCAGCAGCTTGGCCCAAAGCGGGAACAATGAGCAGTTCTTC	CASSLAQSGNNEQFF
TRBV7-9	.	.	15	TRBJ1-1	TGTGCCAGCAGCGCCCACAGGGAATCCTACACTGAAGCTTTCTTT	CASSAHRESYTEAFF